These 5 T cell receptor beta chains came from one sample sequenced in a study of early T cells in non-severe SARS-CoV-2 infection. TCRdb reanalysed the 5' RACE reads using MiXCR and keeps one entry per CDR3 protein. Here the sample spans 30,000 to 40,000 distinct CDR3 sequences, about 5% being singletons. Sequencing was carried out using whole blood. These TCRs come from an adult who was a healthcare worker with PCR-confirmed SARS-CoV-2 infection or an uninfected control (not recorded which).

This clonotype appeared many times. In DNA, the CDR3 is TGTGCCAGCAGTCAATGGACAGGTGAAGCTTTCTTT. It translates to CASSQWTGEAFF. This chain connects TRBV6-5 to TRBJ1-1; 7 bases agree with TRBD1. CDR3 length: 12 residues. The junction had 4 bases not matched to a gene; V was cut back by 5 bases and J by 7 bases. The germline gives CDR1 MNHEY, CDR2 SVGAGI.

The chain carries TRBV2 and TRBJ1-6; 7 bases line up with TRBD1. Germline loops: CDR1 SNHLY, CDR2 FYNNEI. CDR3 size: 15 residues. The V gene end was trimmed by 2 bases and the J gene end by 5 bases; junction bases not matched to a gene: 3. The CDR3 protein is CASSENGQDNSPLHF. The CDR3 nucleotides read TGTGCCAGCAGTGAAAATGGACAGGATAATTCACCCCTCCACTTT.

This clonotype was picked up many times. The chain uses TRBV28 and TRBJ2-7; D gene unclear. The CDR3 extends over 14 amino acids. Germline CDR1 is MDHEN and CDR2 is SYDVKM. Trimming took 1 base from V and 3 from J, leaving 10 bases between them. The CDR3 loop reads CASSLLGYYYEQYF. DNA for the CDR3: TGTGCCAGCAGTTTATTAGGATACTACTACGAGCAGTACTTC. The full variable domain, its missing parts supplied by reference TRBV28 and TRBJ2-7, is DVKVTQSSRYLVKRTGEKVFLECVQDMDHENMFWYRQDPGLGLRLIYFSYDVKMKEKGDIPEGYSVSREKKERFSLILESASTNQTSMYLCASSLLGYYYEQYFGPGTRLTVT.

This clonotype was detected a few times. The V and J genes are TRBV6-6 and TRBJ2-4; D is possibly TRBD2 (5 bases). The germline V and J ends were trimmed by 1 base and 4 bases, with 17 bases remaining between them. This CDR3 comprises 17 residues. Germline CDR1 is MNHNY and CDR2 is SVGAGI (reference sequence). Written as DNA, the CDR3 is TGTGCCAGCAGTTACTTGGGCGAACCCACGGGGAAAAACATTCAGTACTTC. It translates to CASSYLGEPTGKNIQYF.

This clonotype was found many times. The chain uses TRBV4-3 and TRBJ2-1, with 8 bases fitting TRBD2. The V segment lost 4 bases and the J segment 5 bases; nucleotides outside the gene matches: 10. This CDR3 region has 16 residues. The germline V gene encodes CDR1 LGHNA and CDR2 YSLEER. The CDR3 DNA reads as TGCGCCAGCAGCCCCCGAAGCGGGGGCTCTAACAATGAGCAGTTCTTC. It translates to CASSPRSGGSNNEQFF.